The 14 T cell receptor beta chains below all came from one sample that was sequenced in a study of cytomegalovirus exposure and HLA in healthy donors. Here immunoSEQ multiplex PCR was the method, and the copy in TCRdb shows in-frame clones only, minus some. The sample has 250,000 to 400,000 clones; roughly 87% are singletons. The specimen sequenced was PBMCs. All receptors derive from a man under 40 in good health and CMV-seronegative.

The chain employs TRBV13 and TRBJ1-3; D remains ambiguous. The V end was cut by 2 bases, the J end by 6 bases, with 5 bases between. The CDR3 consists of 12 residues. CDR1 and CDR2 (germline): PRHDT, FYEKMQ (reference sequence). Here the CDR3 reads CASSLRENTIYF. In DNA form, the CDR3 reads TGTGCCAGCAGCTTACGGGAAAACACCATATATTTT.

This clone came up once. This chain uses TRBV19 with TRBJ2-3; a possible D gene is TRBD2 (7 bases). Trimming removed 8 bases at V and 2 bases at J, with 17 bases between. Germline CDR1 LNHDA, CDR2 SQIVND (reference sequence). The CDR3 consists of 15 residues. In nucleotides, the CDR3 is TGTGCCAGTCAGCGGAGGGGGGGAAACACAGATACGCAGTATTTT. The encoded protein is CASQRRGGNTDTQYF.

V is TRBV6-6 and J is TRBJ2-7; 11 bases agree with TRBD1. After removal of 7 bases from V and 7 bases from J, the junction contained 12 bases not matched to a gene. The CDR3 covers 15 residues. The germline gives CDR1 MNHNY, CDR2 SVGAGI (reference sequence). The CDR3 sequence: CASKNVGQGVGEQYF. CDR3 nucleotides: TGTGCCAGCAAAAACGTGGGACAGGGGGTTGGGGAGCAGTACTTC.

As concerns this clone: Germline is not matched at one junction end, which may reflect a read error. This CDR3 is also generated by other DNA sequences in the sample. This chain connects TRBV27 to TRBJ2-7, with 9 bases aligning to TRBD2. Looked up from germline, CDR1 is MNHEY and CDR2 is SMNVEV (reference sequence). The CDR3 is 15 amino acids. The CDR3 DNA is TGTGCCAGCAGTTCCAGCGGGGGGCCGGCCTACGAACAGTACTTC. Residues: CASSSSGGPAYEQYF.

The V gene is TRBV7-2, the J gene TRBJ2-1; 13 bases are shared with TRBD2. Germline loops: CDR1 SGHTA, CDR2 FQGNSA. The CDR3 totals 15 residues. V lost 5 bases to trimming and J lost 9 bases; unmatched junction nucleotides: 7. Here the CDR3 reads CASSPGLAGRGEQFF. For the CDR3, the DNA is TGTGCCAGCAGCCCGGGACTAGCGGGGCGAGGTGAGCAGTTCTTC. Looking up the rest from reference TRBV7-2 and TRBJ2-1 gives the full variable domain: GAGVSQSPSNKVTEKGKDVELRCDPISGHTALYWYRQSLGQGLEFLIYFQGNSAPDKSGLPSDRFSAERTGGSVSTLTIQRTQQEDSAVYLCASSPGLAGRGEQFFGPGTRLTVL.

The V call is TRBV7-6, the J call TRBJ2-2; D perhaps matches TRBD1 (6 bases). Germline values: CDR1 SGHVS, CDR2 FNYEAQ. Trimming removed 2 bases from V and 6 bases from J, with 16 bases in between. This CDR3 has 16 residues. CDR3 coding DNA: TGTGCCAGCAGCTTAATGGGGGTACAGGGCGCCGGGGAGCTGTTTTTT. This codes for CASSLMGVQGAGELFF.

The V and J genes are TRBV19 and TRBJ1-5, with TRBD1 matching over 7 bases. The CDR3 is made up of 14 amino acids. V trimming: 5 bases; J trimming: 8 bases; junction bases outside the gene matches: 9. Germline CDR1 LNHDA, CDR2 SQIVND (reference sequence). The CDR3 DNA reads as TGTGCCAGTAGTCTCCCCGGACAGGTGAAGCCCCAGCATTTT. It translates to CASSLPGQVKPQHF.

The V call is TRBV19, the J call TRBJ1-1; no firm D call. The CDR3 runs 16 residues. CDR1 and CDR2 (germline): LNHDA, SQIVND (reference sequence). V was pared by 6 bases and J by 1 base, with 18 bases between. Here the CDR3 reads CASRRPLNPQNTEAFF. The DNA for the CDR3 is TGTGCCAGTAGGAGGCCGCTGAACCCCCAGAACACTGAAGCTTTCTTT.

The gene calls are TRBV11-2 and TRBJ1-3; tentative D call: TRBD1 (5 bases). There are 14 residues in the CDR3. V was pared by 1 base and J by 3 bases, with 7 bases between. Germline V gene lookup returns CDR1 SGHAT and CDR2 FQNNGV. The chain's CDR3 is CASSLVGDGNTIYF. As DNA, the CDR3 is TGTGCCAGCAGCTTAGTAGGGGATGGAAACACCATATATTTT.

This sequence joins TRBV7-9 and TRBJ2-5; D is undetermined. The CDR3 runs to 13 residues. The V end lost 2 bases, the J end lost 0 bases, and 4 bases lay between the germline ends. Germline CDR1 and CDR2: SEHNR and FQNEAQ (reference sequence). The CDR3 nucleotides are TGTGCCAGCAGCTTATTAGACCAAGAGACCCAGTACTTC. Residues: CASSLLDQETQYF.

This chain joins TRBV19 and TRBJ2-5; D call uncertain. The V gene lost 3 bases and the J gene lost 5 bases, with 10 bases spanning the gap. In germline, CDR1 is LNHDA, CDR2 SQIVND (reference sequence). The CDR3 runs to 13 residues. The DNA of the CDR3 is TGTGCCAGTAGTATCGGCAGGTTGGAGACCCAGTACTTC. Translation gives CASSIGRLETQYF.

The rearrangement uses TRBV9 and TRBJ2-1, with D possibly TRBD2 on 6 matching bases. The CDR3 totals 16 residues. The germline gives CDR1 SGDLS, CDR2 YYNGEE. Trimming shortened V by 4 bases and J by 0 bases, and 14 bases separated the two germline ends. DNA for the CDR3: TGTGCCAGCAGCACCTCTAGCGTACGCTCCTACAATGAGCAGTTCTTC. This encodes CASSTSSVRSYNEQFF.

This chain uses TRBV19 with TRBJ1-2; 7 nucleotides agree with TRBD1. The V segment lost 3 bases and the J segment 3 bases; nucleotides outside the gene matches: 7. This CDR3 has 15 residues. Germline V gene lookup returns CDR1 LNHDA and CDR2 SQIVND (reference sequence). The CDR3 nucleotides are TGTGCCAGTAGTATTCTACAGGGGCGCGACTATGGCTACACCTTC. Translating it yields CASSILQGRDYGYTF.

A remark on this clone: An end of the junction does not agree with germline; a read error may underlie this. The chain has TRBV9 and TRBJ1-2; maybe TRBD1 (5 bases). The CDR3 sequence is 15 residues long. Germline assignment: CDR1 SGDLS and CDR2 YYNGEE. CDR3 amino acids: CASSVAVESGIVSPF. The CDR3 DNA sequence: TGTGCCAGCAGCGTAGCCGTAGAGTCAGGGATTGTCTCCCCTTTC.